Following are 7 T cell receptor beta chains from one sample sequenced in a study of blood T cell repertoires in COVID-19. The table came from immunoSEQ multiplex PCR; TCRdb's copy has only in-frame clones and leaves some out. Of 400,000 or so clones listed, 85% to 90% are singletons. Sequencing was performed on peripheral blood. Receptors originate from a human donor in a cohort sampled during active COVID-19.

The V gene is TRBV2, the J gene TRBJ1-2; D remains unclear. V dropped 6 bases and J dropped 8 bases, with 16 bases sitting between them. The CDR3 spans 13 residues. In germline, CDR1 is SNHLY, CDR2 FYNNEI. In DNA, the CDR3 is TGTGCCAGCAGCCTTGATAGCAACCGGGGCTACACCTTC. It encodes CASSLDSNRGYTF. Full variable domain (missing parts from reference TRBV2 and TRBJ1-2): EPEVTQTPSHQVTQMGQEVILRCVPISNHLYFYWYRQILGQKVEFLVSFYNNEISEKSEIFDDQFSVERPDGSNFTLKIRSTKLEDSAMYFCASSLDSNRGYTFGSGTRLTVV.

The V gene is TRBV15, the J gene TRBJ2-7; tentatively, D is TRBD2 (7 bases). The CDR3 totals 15 residues. The V gene lost 0 bases and the J gene lost 6 bases, with 15 bases spanning the gap. From germline, CDR1 is LNHNV and CDR2 YYDKDF (reference sequence). Here the CDR3 reads CATSRDLGGAGEQYF. The CDR3 DNA is TGTGCCACCAGCAGAGATCTTGGGGGGGCAGGCGAGCAGTACTTC.

V usage is TRBV5-8 and J usage is TRBJ2-5; 8 positions agree with TRBD2. Germline CDR1 reads SGHTS; CDR2 reads YDEGEE. This CDR3 region has 15 residues. Trimming took 6 bases from V and 1 from J; bases not matched to a gene: 8. The CDR3 DNA sequence: TGTGCCAGCACCTCGACGGGGGGGCGCCAAGAGACCCAGTACTTC. As protein: CASTSTGGRQETQYF.

This chain connects TRBV28 to TRBJ2-7, with a possible D match to TRBD1 (5 bases). CDR3 length equals 15 residues. Germline V CDR1 and CDR2: MDHEN, SYDVKM. V dropped 5 bases and J dropped 2 bases, with 16 bases sitting between them. CDR3 DNA sequence: TGTGCCAGCAGTCCCCCCGGACACCGAACCTACGAGCAGTACTTC. As protein: CASSPPGHRTYEQYF.

The V and J genes are TRBV19 and TRBJ1-1; 9 positions agree with TRBD1. Germline CDR1 is LNHDA and CDR2 is SQIVND (reference sequence). The CDR3 covers 15 residues. V was pared by 7 bases and J by 4 bases, with 10 bases of the junction left unmatched. The CDR3 DNA reads as TGTGCCAGTACCCTACAGGGGGCGGCGATCACTGAAGCTTTCTTT. Its protein product is CASTLQGAAITEAFF.

This sequence joins TRBV29-1 and TRBJ1-2; D might be TRBD1 (5 bases). There are 13 residues in the CDR3. V was clipped by 5 bases and J by 2 bases, with 12 bases between them. The germline V gene has CDR1 SQVTM and CDR2 ANQGSEA. The CDR3 protein is CSVTGRANYGYTF. CDR3 coding DNA: TGCAGCGTTACCGGCAGGGCGAACTATGGCTACACCTTC.

This chain joins TRBV2 and TRBJ2-5, with 7 positions matching TRBD1. Germline CDR1 and CDR2: SNHLY and FYNNEI. The J segment lost 7 bases and the V segment lost 6 bases, leaving 11 bases of the junction unmatched. The CDR3 sequence is 14 residues long. The CDR3 nucleotides are TGTGCCAGCAGAGGGACAGTACACTCGAGGACCCAGTACTTC. Its protein product is CASRGTVHSRTQYF.